Shown below are 29 T cell receptor beta chains from a single sample sequenced in a study of cytomegalovirus exposure and HLA in healthy donors. Here immunoSEQ multiplex PCR was the method, and the copy in TCRdb shows in-frame clones only, minus some. The repertoire includes 70,000 to 75,000 clones, approximately 94% of them detected once, and more than 0.9% sits in the top ten. The specimen sequenced was PBMCs. The receptors shown here come from a woman younger than 30 in good health and CMV-seronegative.

This clone was seen just once. This chain connects TRBV6-1 to TRBJ2-6; 9 bases map to TRBD1. Germline V lookup: CDR1 MNHNS, CDR2 SASEGT. The CDR3 is made up of 15 amino acids. The junction had 6 bases not matched to a gene; V was cut back by 8 bases and J by 4 bases. The CDR3 DNA reads as TGTGCCAGCCTGGACAGGGGATCAGGGGCCAACGTCCTGACTTTC. Its translation is CASLDRGSGANVLTF.

The chain has TRBV28 and TRBJ1-4, with unresolved D. The CDR3 contains 16 residues. Trimming stripped 1 base from V and 0 bases from J, with 9 bases between. Germline V CDR1 and CDR2: MDHEN, SYDVKM. For the CDR3, the DNA is TGTGCCAGCAGTTTATTGTTCGGGACAACTAATGAAAAACTGTTTTTT. It specifies CASSLLFGTTNEKLFF.

The gene calls are TRBV2 and TRBJ2-7; 7 bases align to TRBD1. CDR3 length: 15 amino acids. The ends lost 2 bases at V and 2 bases at J; junction bases unmatched: 6. Germline V gene lookup returns CDR1 SNHLY and CDR2 FYNNEI. This chain's CDR3 is CASSESATGTYEQYF. In DNA, the CDR3 is TGTGCCAGCAGTGAATCCGCGACAGGGACCTACGAGCAGTACTTC.

This rearrangement joins TRBV14 to TRBJ2-5, with D maybe TRBD1 (6 bases). The V end lost 3 bases, the J end lost 5 bases, and 16 bases lay between the germline ends. CDR3 size: 15 residues. Germline lookup yields CDR1 SGHDN and CDR2 FVKESK. The CDR3 sequence: CASSQYRVEGETQYF. In DNA form, the CDR3 reads TGTGCCAGCAGCCAGTACAGGGTCGAGGGGGAGACCCAGTACTTC.

V usage is TRBV7-2 and J usage is TRBJ2-5, with a tentative D call TRBD1 (6 bases). The CDR3 spans 13 residues. V was pared by 3 bases and J by 2 bases, with 7 bases between. The V gene's germline CDR1 is SGHTA and CDR2 FQGNSA. The CDR3 DNA reads TGTGCCAGCAGCTTTGGACAGCAAGAGACCCAGTACTTC. The encoded protein is CASSFGQQETQYF.

The V and J genes are TRBV9 and TRBJ2-1; the match to TRBD2 covers 12 bases. The germline CDR1 and CDR2 sequences are SGDLS and YYNGEE. Germline trimming cut 3 bases from V and 4 bases from J; bases unmatched to any gene: 5. CDR3 length: 16 residues. The chain's CDR3 is CASSALLAGGYNEQFF. DNA of the CDR3: TGTGCCAGCAGCGCCCTACTAGCGGGGGGATACAATGAGCAGTTCTTC.

The chain carries TRBV4-1 and TRBJ2-2; D is possibly TRBD2 (6 bases). V dropped 5 bases and J dropped 5 bases, with 18 bases sitting between them. The CDR3 is made up of 16 amino acids. CDR1 is MGHRA, CDR2 YSYEKL, per germline. CDR3 bases: TGCGCCAGCAGCACCCAAGCGGGCGGAGGGACCGGGGAGCTGTTTTTT. Protein product: CASSTQAGGGTGELFF.

This clone was seen once. The V call is TRBV6-5, the J call TRBJ2-3, with a tentative D call TRBD1 (6 bases). Looked up from germline, CDR1 is MNHEY and CDR2 is SVGAGI. CDR3 length: 16 amino acids. Trimming removed 2 bases from V and 5 bases from J, with 17 bases in between. The CDR3 DNA follows: TGTGCCAGCAGTTACGGGGGCGGCTCATTCGTAGATACGCAGTATTTT. It specifies CASSYGGGSFVDTQYF.

The J gene is TRBJ1-5, the V gene TRBV9; D is ambiguous. Germline CDR1 and CDR2: SGDLS and YYNGEE. The CDR3 loop spans 14 amino acids. V lost 0 bases and J lost 1, with 5 bases in between. This CDR3 reads CASSVGQSNQPQHF. Here the CDR3 DNA reads TGTGCCAGCAGCGTAGGGCAGAGCAATCAGCCCCAGCATTTT.

The rearrangement uses TRBV28 and TRBJ2-1; 10 nucleotides agree with TRBD1. This CDR3 is 16 amino acids long. Trimming at V came to 5 bases and at J to 5 bases, leaving 9 bases not matched to a gene. From germline, CDR1 is MDHEN and CDR2 SYDVKM. CDR3 sequence: CASSIPGQGMNNEQFF. The CDR3 DNA follows: TGTGCCAGCAGTATCCCGGGACAGGGGATGAACAATGAGCAGTTCTTC. Full variable domain (rest looked up from reference TRBV28 and TRBJ2-1): DVKVTQSSRYLVKRTGEKVFLECVQDMDHENMFWYRQDPGLGLRLIYFSYDVKMKEKGDIPEGYSVSREKKERFSLILESASTNQTSMYLCASSIPGQGMNNEQFFGPGTRLTVL.

This chain joins TRBV2 and TRBJ1-4; TRBD1 matches 8 bases. V gave up 6 bases and J gave up 7 bases; unmatched junction bases: 1. CDR1 and CDR2 from the germline V gene are SNHLY and FYNNEI. This CDR3 region has 12 residues. The CDR3 reads CASRGQGEKLFF. The CDR3 coding sequence is TGTGCCAGCAGAGGACAGGGTGAAAAACTGTTTTTT.

V gene TRBV4-1 combines with J gene TRBJ1-5, with 8 bases identical to TRBD1. The CDR3 is made up of 14 amino acids. The germline CDR1 and CDR2 sequences are MGHRA and YSYEKL. The V segment lost 2 bases and the J segment 4 bases; nucleotides outside the gene matches: 1. The CDR3 nucleotides read TGCGCCAGCAGCCAAAGGACAGGGAATCAGCCCCAGCATTTT. Amino acids: CASSQRTGNQPQHF.

The chain is built from TRBV19 and TRBJ2-1, with 9 positions matching TRBD2. The length of the CDR3 is 17 residues. The germline CDR1 and CDR2 sequences are LNHDA and SQIVND (reference sequence). Trimming cost V 5 bases and J 1 base; bases outside gene matches: 9. The CDR3 DNA follows: TGTGCCAGTAGTGTCGGGTCTAGCGGGGAGTCCTACAATGAGCAGTTCTTC. Its translation is CASSVGSSGESYNEQFF.

V usage is TRBV4-2 and J usage is TRBJ2-1, with 9 bases lining up with TRBD2. CDR3 length: 13 residues. Trimming at V came to 2 bases and at J to 8 bases, leaving 1 base not matched to a gene. CDR1 and CDR2 (germline): LGHNA, YNFKEQ. The CDR3: CASSQRTSDEQFF. CDR3 nucleotides: TGTGCCAGCAGCCAACGGACTAGCGATGAGCAGTTCTTC.

The CDR3 is CASSLDISNQPQHF. DNA of the CDR3: TGTGCCAGCAGTCTGGACATTAGCAATCAGCCCCAGCATTTT. V is TRBV27 and J is TRBJ1-5, with a tentative D call TRBD1 (5 bases). This CDR3 is 14 amino acids long. V shed 5 bases and J shed 0 bases, with 8 bases lying between them. Germline values: CDR1 MNHEY, CDR2 SMNVEV (reference sequence).

The rearrangement links TRBV5-6 to TRBJ2-2; 10 positions agree with TRBD1. CDR3 length: 16 residues. The junction had 5 bases not matched to a gene; V was cut back by 0 bases and J by 6 bases. The germline CDR1 and CDR2 sequences are SGHDT and YYEEEE. The CDR3 here is CASSLGGQGDSGELFF. The CDR3, as DNA: TGTGCCAGCAGCTTGGGAGGACAGGGGGACTCCGGGGAGCTGTTTTTT.

This sequence joins TRBV9 and TRBJ2-7; TRBD1 is a possible D gene (6 bases). The CDR3 consists of 15 residues. With 3 bases removed from V and 1 base from J, the gap between germline ends came to 14 bases. Germline-derived CDR1 and CDR2 are SGDLS and YYNGEE. CDR3: CASSAQDSVSYEQYF. DNA of the CDR3: TGTGCCAGCAGCGCCCAGGACAGCGTATCCTACGAGCAGTACTTC.

This sequence joins TRBV7-3 and TRBJ2-3, with D possibly matching TRBD2 (7 bases). V lost 1 base and J lost 5, with 19 bases in between. The CDR3 length is 17 residues. Germline V gives CDR1 SGHTA, CDR2 FQGTGA. This CDR3 reads CASSLRRLGGAKDTQYF. The CDR3 nucleotides are TGTGCCAGCAGCTTAAGACGTTTAGGGGGGGCCAAAGATACGCAGTATTTT.

V usage is TRBV5-4 and J usage is TRBJ1-2, with TRBD1 as a possible D gene (5 bases). The CDR3 is 13 residues long. The germline V gene has CDR1 SGHNT and CDR2 YYREEE (reference sequence). The ends were cut back, 3 bases at V and 8 bases at J, with 14 bases in the middle. This CDR3 reads CASSSPGGEGYTF. CDR3 bases: TGTGCCAGCAGCTCCCCCGGGGGAGAGGGCTACACCTTC.

V gene TRBV2 combines with J gene TRBJ1-2; D is undetermined. This CDR3 spans 13 amino acids. Deletions cut 2 bases from V and 4 bases from J, with 8 bases between. CDR1 is SNHLY, CDR2 FYNNEI, per germline. The chain's CDR3 is CASSEREIYGYTF. As DNA, the CDR3 is TGTGCCAGCAGTGAACGGGAGATCTATGGCTACACCTTC.

V usage is TRBV7-2 and J usage is TRBJ2-1; 11 bases match TRBD2. V lost 3 bases to trimming and J lost 7 bases; unmatched junction nucleotides: 5. CDR3 length: 15 residues. Germline values: CDR1 SGHTA, CDR2 FQGNSA. CDR3 protein: CASSFSGGVNNEQFF. Written as DNA, the CDR3 is TGTGCCAGCAGCTTTAGCGGGGGGGTTAATAATGAGCAGTTCTTC. Full variable domain (rest looked up from reference TRBV7-2 and TRBJ2-1): GAGVSQSPSNKVTEKGKDVELRCDPISGHTALYWYRQSLGQGLEFLIYFQGNSAPDKSGLPSDRFSAERTGGSVSTLTIQRTQQEDSAVYLCASSFSGGVNNEQFFGPGTRLTVL.

The chain is built from TRBV6-5 and TRBJ2-7; the match to TRBD1 covers 8 bases. The germline V gene encodes CDR1 MNHEY and CDR2 SVGAGI. The CDR3 covers 13 residues. V gave up 6 bases and J gave up 6 bases; unmatched junction bases: 7. The chain's CDR3 is CASSRTGLSEQYF. For the CDR3, the DNA is TGTGCCAGCAGCCGGACAGGGTTGTCCGAGCAGTACTTC.

CDR3 in DNA: TGTGCCAGCAGTTCGGGACAGGGGGACCAAGAGACCCAGTACTTC. Residues: CASSSGQGDQETQYF. This chain joins TRBV6-5 and TRBJ2-5; TRBD1 aligns across 11 bases. The germline V gene encodes CDR1 MNHEY and CDR2 SVGAGI. This CDR3 is built from 15 residues. Trimming at V came to 4 bases and at J to 0 bases, leaving 1 base not matched to a gene.

V usage is TRBV7-2 and J usage is TRBJ1-5; TRBD1 aligns across 8 bases. V was clipped by 5 bases and J by 5 bases; unmatched bases: 2. Germline V gives CDR1 SGHTA, CDR2 FQGNSA. The CDR3 is 13 residues long. The CDR3 loop is CASSDRGHQPQHF. The DNA of the CDR3 is TGTGCCAGCAGCGACAGGGGTCATCAGCCCCAGCATTTT.

This chain connects TRBV6-5 to TRBJ1-5; D is uncertain. This CDR3 comprises 13 residues. Trimming cost V 5 bases and J 4 bases, with 9 bases left between them. The V gene's germline CDR1 is MNHEY and CDR2 SVGAGI. CDR3 region: CASSRVSNQPQHF. In nucleotides, the CDR3 is TGTGCCAGCAGTCGGGTTAGTAATCAGCCCCAGCATTTT.

The chain employs TRBV6-5 and TRBJ1-4, with no clear D. V dropped 5 bases and J dropped 8 bases, with 9 bases sitting between them. The CDR3 totals 12 residues. The germline gives CDR1 MNHEY, CDR2 SVGAGI. The CDR3 DNA sequence: TGTGCCAGCAGTATCGATCAGGAAAAACTGTTTTTT. Its translation: CASSIDQEKLFF.

The chain links TRBV6-1 to TRBJ1-2; no clear D. CDR3 size: 13 residues. The germline V gene encodes CDR1 MNHNS and CDR2 SASEGT. V lost 6 bases and J lost 4, with 12 bases in between. The DNA of the CDR3 is TGTGCCAGCAGGCCCGGGGATAGCTATGGCTACACCTTC. Its translation: CASRPGDSYGYTF.

The chain recombines TRBV14 with TRBJ2-3, with 8 positions matching TRBD1. This CDR3 has 13 residues. Per the germline V gene, CDR1 is SGHDN and CDR2 is FVKESK. Trimming cost V 5 bases and J 6 bases; bases outside gene matches: 4. Here the CDR3 DNA reads TGTGCCAGCAGCACGACAGGGGCGGATACGCAGTATTTT. It codes for CASSTTGADTQYF.

This chain joins TRBV5-4 and TRBJ2-3; the match to TRBD2 covers 7 bases. Per germline, CDR1 SGHNT and CDR2 YYREEE (reference sequence). This CDR3 contains 17 residues. V trimming: 0 bases; J trimming: 0 bases; junction bases outside the gene matches: 7. CDR3 in DNA: TGTGCCAGCAGCTTGGGCGGCGGGGGAGCCAGCACAGATACGCAGTATTTT. Its translation: CASSLGGGGASTDTQYF.